One sample yielded the 3 T cell receptor beta chains listed below, sequenced in a study of cytomegalovirus exposure and HLA in healthy donors. PCR involved 60 Vbeta and 13 Jbeta primers. Only in-frame clones appear in the TCRdb table, and some are missing; sequencing was by immunoSEQ multiplex PCR. The repertoire consists of roughly 100,000 clones, with roughly 82% occurring once and the leading ten covering about 1.6%. Sequencing was performed on PBMCs. The receptors come from a man over 45 in good health and CMV-seronegative.

The table lists this clone with a count of one. The rearrangement uses TRBV30 and TRBJ2-2; D is perhaps TRBD2 (7 bases). The CDR3 contains 14 residues. CDR1 GTSNPN and CDR2 SVGIG come from the germline V gene (reference sequence). V gave up 5 bases and J gave up 4 bases, with 14 bases separating them. CDR3 sequence: CAWGGGGGTGELFF. In nucleotides, the CDR3 is TGTGCCTGGGGAGGCGGGGGCGGCACCGGGGAGCTGTTTTTT.

The J gene is TRBJ1-2, the V gene TRBV11-2, with D maybe TRBD1 (5 bases). The CDR3 is made up of 19 amino acids. V lost 5 bases and J 1 base, leaving 26 bases between the germline ends. Germline V gene data show CDR1 as SGHAT and CDR2 as FQNNGV. CDR3 sequence (DNA): TGTGCCAGCAGCCAAAGGGAGGGACTTACCCGGAGGGGTAACTATGGCTACACCTTC. It is translated as CASSQREGLTRRGNYGYTF.

The rearrangement uses TRBV27 and TRBJ1-1; D gene unclear. Trimming took 6 bases from V and 0 from J, leaving 5 bases between them. The germline V gene has CDR1 MNHEY and CDR2 SMNVEV (reference sequence). The CDR3 is 12 amino acids. The CDR3 region has the DNA TGTGCCAGCAGGACTGTGAACACTGAAGCTTTCTTT. This translates into CASRTVNTEAFF.